The rows below give T cell receptor beta chains drawn from one sample of a study of CD8+CD57+ T cells in acquired aplastic anemia. TCRdb recomputed calls from the reads with MiXCR, one row per CDR3 protein. The sample has over 150,000 distinct CDR3 sequences; roughly three fifths are singletons. What was sequenced was sorted CD4+, CD8+, or CD8+CD57+ T cells (not recorded which) from PBMCs. Receptor source: a human donor with aplastic anemia. The CDR3 runs from the conserved cysteine through the conserved F or W.

V gene: TRBV20-1
CDR3 protein: CSGWQGQGYTF

V gene: TRBV29-1
CDR3 protein: CSVEDTHGYGYTF

V gene: TRBV14
CDR3 protein: CASSPGLAGDAYEQYF

V gene: TRBV19
CDR3 protein: CASRHTGELFF

V gene: TRBV10-2
CDR3 protein: CASSEGTERGPLDAQYF

V gene: TRBV5-1
CDR3 protein: CASSLGVLAGPAETDTQYF

V gene: TRBV20-1
CDR3 protein: CSARLALGSGEQFF

V gene: TRBV15
CDR3 protein: CATSARTDGYEQYF

V gene: TRBV12-3/TRBV12-4
CDR3 protein: CASRPGEGETQYF

V gene: TRBV7-2
CDR3 protein: CASSRGTRNQPQHF

V gene: TRBV19
CDR3 protein: CASSETGFEQFF

V gene: TRBV10-1
CDR3 protein: CATETSPSTDTQYF

V gene: TRBV7-2
CDR3 protein: CASSLGRVGYNEQFF

V gene: TRBV19
CDR3 protein: CASSIVGTVGNQPQHF

V gene: TRBV5-4
CDR3 protein: CASSQTPSAGGTDTQYF

V gene: TRBV7-9
CDR3 protein: CASSSGRSGANVLTF

V gene: TRBV5-1
CDR3 protein: CASSLIGTGEITGANVLTF

V gene: TRBV5-1
CDR3 protein: CASSNKGQTDYGTDTQYF

V gene: TRBV6-6
CDR3 protein: CASNPTGPGSLYEQYF

V gene: TRBV7-2
CDR3 protein: CASSILDSNSPLHF

V gene: TRBV29-1
CDR3 protein: CSVSLGQGVFSNQPQHF

V gene: TRBV4-1
CDR3 protein: CASSSRGTGYSSPLHF

V gene: TRBV7-2
CDR3 protein: CARVFGASTDTPYF

V gene: TRBV10-1
CDR3 protein: CASSESPPRTESRTQYF

V gene: TRBV3-1
CDR3 protein: CASSWTGGLDEQFF

V gene: TRBV12-3/TRBV12-4
CDR3 protein: CASSEGMDEQYF

V gene: TRBV7-2
CDR3 protein: CASRSGTVIEAFF

V gene: TRBV7-9
CDR3 protein: CASSFSTRGGGNEQFF

V gene: TRBV7-3
CDR3 protein: CASSSFAGSYEQYF

V gene: TRBV12-3/TRBV12-4
CDR3 protein: CASNTGSPAATQYF

V gene: TRBV20-1
CDR3 protein: CSAPTSGGVETQYF

V gene: TRBV20-1
CDR3 protein: CSARDRAGADTQYF

V gene: TRBV7-2
CDR3 protein: CASSVQGMTNEKLFF

V gene: TRBV20-1
CDR3 protein: CSATGERTQYF

V gene: TRBV7-2
CDR3 protein: CASNQGAWGTGELFF

V gene: TRBV7-7
CDR3 protein: CASSLTETDTGELFF

V gene: TRBV11-2
CDR3 protein: CASSPSSSPRTLHF

V gene: TRBV7-8
CDR3 protein: CASSHTGTGGTGPQHF

V gene: TRBV20-1
CDR3 protein: CSARGQTGGRTEAFF

V gene: TRBV7-9
CDR3 protein: CASSFAGDQYF

V gene: TRBV7-8
CDR3 protein: CASSPTRRGNEQFF

V gene: TRBV7-9
CDR3 protein: CASSNKRQKLNTEAFF

V gene: TRBV20-1
CDR3 protein: CSARDGAGAINEQFF

V gene: TRBV5-1
CDR3 protein: CASSSMGNGYTF